The 27 T cell receptor beta chains below all came from one sample that was sequenced in a study of blood T cell repertoires in COVID-19. Only in-frame clones appear in the TCRdb table, and some are missing; sequencing was by immunoSEQ multiplex PCR. Of about 120,000 clones listed, almost 85% were seen once; the top ten hold about 8%. The sample taken for sequencing was peripheral blood. These receptors were collected from a man between 65 and 79 years old with active or convalescent COVID-19.

V usage is TRBV2 and J usage is TRBJ1-6, with TRBD1 as a possible D gene (6 bases). V dropped 2 bases and J dropped 7 bases, with 12 bases sitting between them. Germline values: CDR1 SNHLY, CDR2 FYNNEI. This CDR3 has 15 residues. The CDR3 coding sequence is TGTGCCAGCAGTGAATGGGGGGGGCTGAATTCACCCCTCCACTTT. This sequence encodes CASSEWGGLNSPLHF.

The chain carries TRBV4-3 and TRBJ1-2; D uncertain. Germline V CDR1 and CDR2: LGHNA, YSLEER. The V gene lost 0 bases and the J gene lost 1 base, with 6 bases spanning the gap. This CDR3 has 14 residues. The CDR3 sequence is CASSQDTFNYGYTF. CDR3 in DNA: TGCGCCAGCAGCCAAGACACATTTAACTATGGCTACACCTTC.

The V and J genes are TRBV5-1 and TRBJ2-1; 12 bases match TRBD2. V lost 5 bases, J lost 8 bases, and 11 bases stayed unmatched. The CDR3 runs 16 residues. The germline CDR1 and CDR2 sequences are SGHRS and YFSETQ. The CDR3 region has the DNA TGCGCCAGCAGTTCCTCTAGCGGGGGGGTTCTGGATGAGCAGTTCTTC. This sequence encodes CASSSSSGGVLDEQFF.

CDR3 nucleotides: TGTGCCAGCGGCCCGCTCGGGGGGGCCGGAGATACGCAGTATTTT. Translation gives CASGPLGGAGDTQYF. The V and J genes are TRBV6-6 and TRBJ2-3; 8 bases map to TRBD2. CDR3 length: 15 residues. Germline V CDR1 and CDR2: MNHNY, SVGAGI (reference sequence). Unmatched junction bases numbered 12, after V lost 8 bases and J lost 5 bases.

The gene calls are TRBV5-4 and TRBJ1-1; 7 nucleotides align to TRBD1. Germline V gene lookup returns CDR1 SGHNT and CDR2 YYREEE (reference sequence). The CDR3 consists of 13 residues. Losses at the gene ends were 0 bases for V and 8 bases for J; bases not matched to a gene: 4. The CDR3 coding sequence is TGTGCCAGCAGCTTGGCCCCGGACAGGGAAGCTTTCTTT. Its protein is CASSLAPDREAFF.

The chain couples TRBV29-1 to TRBJ1-4; 8 bases fit TRBD1. Germline-derived CDR1 and CDR2 are SQVTM and ANQGSEA. The V gene end was trimmed by 7 bases and the J gene end by 4 bases; junction bases not matched to a gene: 5. The CDR3 totals 13 residues. The CDR3 loop is CSATGDVNEKLFF. CDR3 nucleotides: TGCAGCGCGACAGGGGACGTTAATGAAAAACTGTTTTTT.

This clone was detected a few times. The chain is built from TRBV30 and TRBJ1-1; D is ambiguous. Germline loops: CDR1 GTSNPN, CDR2 SVGIG (reference sequence). Trimming removed 0 bases from V and 4 bases from J, with 9 bases in between. The CDR3 sequence is 13 residues long. The CDR3 here is CAWSVGGGTEAFF. The CDR3 bases are TGTGCCTGGAGTGTGGGAGGAGGCACTGAAGCTTTCTTT.

The genes are TRBV20-1 and TRBJ2-7; 7 bases align to TRBD1. The ends lost 6 bases at V and 4 bases at J; junction bases unmatched: 3. This CDR3 spans 11 amino acids. Germline CDR1 reads DFQATT; CDR2 reads SNEGSKA (reference sequence). CDR3 in amino acids: CSARDSYEQYF. The CDR3 region has the DNA TGCAGTGCCCGGGACAGTTACGAGCAGTACTTC.

The CDR3 loop reads CASTTQGGLYSNQPQHF. CDR3 nucleotides: TGTGCCAGCACCACGCAGGGGGGCCTATATAGCAATCAGCCCCAGCATTTT. V is TRBV28 and J is TRBJ1-5; 7 bases align to TRBD1. The CDR3 covers 17 residues. CDR1 and CDR2 (germline): MDHEN, SYDVKM. V lost 7 bases and J lost 0; bases outside the gene matches: 12.

This clone is labeled medium-sized. The V and J genes are TRBV29-1 and TRBJ2-6; 11 bases map to TRBD1. The ends lost 5 bases at V and 14 bases at J; junction bases unmatched: 8. CDR1 and CDR2 (germline): SQVTM, ANQGSEA. The CDR3 length is 13 residues. CDR3: CSVWDRGESILTF. As DNA, the CDR3 is TGCAGCGTTTGGGACAGGGGGGAGTCCATCCTGACTTTC.

The chain has TRBV11-2 and TRBJ2-1, with D possibly being TRBD1 (5 bases). The germline CDR1 and CDR2 sequences are SGHAT and FQNNGV. The CDR3 runs to 11 residues. Trimming pared 9 bases from V and 6 bases from J, leaving 9 bases between. The chain's CDR3 is CASFQGNEQFF. CDR3 DNA sequence: TGTGCCAGTTTCCAGGGCAATGAGCAGTTCTTC.

The rearrangement links TRBV11-3 to TRBJ2-3; 14 bases are a match to TRBD2. The J segment lost 4 bases and the V segment lost 5 bases, leaving 5 bases of the junction unmatched. There are 16 residues in the CDR3. The germline V gene encodes CDR1 SGHNT and CDR2 YENEEA. DNA for the CDR3: TGTGCCAGCAGCCACCGGACTAGCGGGAGGCCAGATACGCAGTATTTT. It specifies CASSHRTSGRPDTQYF.

This chain uses TRBV9 with TRBJ1-6; possible D gene TRBD1, 5 bases. Germline V lookup: CDR1 SGDLS, CDR2 YYNGEE. The CDR3 length is 14 residues. V shed 0 bases and J shed 7 bases, with 8 bases lying between them. CDR3 residues: CASSVVGANSPLHF. The CDR3 DNA sequence: TGTGCCAGCAGCGTAGTAGGGGCCAATTCACCCCTCCACTTT.

This chain joins TRBV19 and TRBJ2-7, with TRBD2 matching 10 bases. With V trimmed by 1 base and J by 6 bases, 3 bases remained unmatched. Germline V lookup: CDR1 LNHDA, CDR2 SQIVND (reference sequence). The length of the CDR3 is 14 residues. The CDR3 spells CASSIGSGRLEQYF. DNA of the CDR3: TGTGCCAGTAGTATAGGTAGCGGGAGGCTCGAGCAGTACTTC.

The rearrangement links TRBV24-1 to TRBJ2-7, with 9 nucleotides matching TRBD1. Germline lookup yields CDR1 KGHDR and CDR2 SFDVKD. The CDR3 has 15 residues. The J segment lost 6 bases and the V segment lost 3 bases, leaving 8 bases of the junction unmatched. The CDR3 sequence is CATSDQGQGRAEQYF. The CDR3 DNA follows: TGTGCCACCAGTGATCAGGGACAGGGTAGAGCCGAGCAGTACTTC.

This sequence joins TRBV5-1 and TRBJ1-5; 8 nucleotides agree with TRBD1. V shed 4 bases, J shed 4 bases, and the junction held 4 bases outside the gene matches. The CDR3 covers 14 residues. Germline lookup yields CDR1 SGHRS and CDR2 YFSETQ. CDR3 coding DNA: TGCGCCAGCAGCCCGGGACAGGAAAATCAGCCCCAGCATTTT. This codes for CASSPGQENQPQHF.

The chain recombines TRBV18 with TRBJ1-1; D might be TRBD1 (6 bases). Trimming cost V 4 bases and J 4 bases, with 13 bases left between them. Germline V CDR1 and CDR2: KGHSH, LQKENI. CDR3 length: 14 residues. CDR3 bases: TGTGCCAGCTCACGAAAACAGGGTCCCACTGAAGCTTTCTTT. It is translated as CASSRKQGPTEAFF.

This clone was seen only once. The chain is built from TRBV30 and TRBJ1-1; D is unresolved. CDR3 length: 13 amino acids. Looked up from germline, CDR1 is GTSNPN and CDR2 is SVGIG (reference sequence). V shed 2 bases and J shed 3 bases, with 10 bases lying between them. The CDR3: CAWSREGDTEAFF. In DNA, the CDR3 is TGTGCCTGGAGTAGGGAGGGTGACACTGAAGCTTTCTTT.

This rearrangement joins TRBV7-3 to TRBJ1-2, with D possibly being TRBD1 (6 bases). CDR1 and CDR2 from the germline V gene are SGHTA and FQGTGA. Trimming stripped 5 bases from V and 2 bases from J, with 15 bases between. The CDR3 spans 15 residues. In DNA, the CDR3 is TGTGCCAGCAGCCCGGACAGAAGTTCCAACTATGGCTACACCTTC. Translated: CASSPDRSSNYGYTF.

This sequence joins TRBV11-3 and TRBJ2-1, with 13 bases fitting TRBD2. CDR1 SGHNT and CDR2 YENEEA come from the germline V gene. The CDR3 spans 20 residues. V dropped 8 bases and J dropped 0; count of bases not matched to a gene: 16. CDR3 in DNA: TGTGCCAGCCGCCCTCCTGGGGGACTAGCGGGGACAAGCTCCTACAATGAGCAGTTCTTC. Protein product: CASRPPGGLAGTSSYNEQFF.

The CDR3 reads CASSSPVAGVVTYNEQFF. CDR3 DNA sequence: TGTGCCAGCAGCTCGCCCGTAGCGGGAGTGGTAACCTACAATGAGCAGTTCTTC. This chain connects TRBV11-2 to TRBJ2-1; TRBD2 matches at 9 bases. The CDR3 length is 18 residues. J was trimmed by 2 bases and V by 4 bases; bases with no gene match: 12. CDR1 and CDR2 from the germline V gene are SGHAT and FQNNGV.

This clone appeared a few times. This sequence joins TRBV12-3 or TRBV12-4 and TRBJ2-3, with D perhaps matching TRBD1 (6 bases). There are 12 residues in the CDR3. Trimming cost V 6 bases and J 4 bases, with 8 bases left between them. This CDR3 is CASRQGPDTQYF. CDR3 nucleotides: TGTGCCAGCAGACAGGGACCAGATACGCAGTATTTT.

V usage is TRBV5-1 and J usage is TRBJ1-1; D is unclear. The CDR3 is made up of 13 amino acids. The V gene's germline CDR1 is SGHRS and CDR2 YFSETQ. Trimming cost V 1 base and J 1 base, with 5 bases left between them. The CDR3 region has the DNA TGCGCCAGCAGCTTGAGACAGAACACTGAAGCTTTCTTT. Protein sequence: CASSLRQNTEAFF.

The chain couples TRBV28 to TRBJ2-7; a possible D gene is TRBD1 (6 bases). The V gene's germline CDR1 is MDHEN and CDR2 SYDVKM. The CDR3 contains 13 residues. The germline V and J ends were trimmed by 5 bases and 7 bases, with 15 bases remaining between them. Here the CDR3 DNA reads TGTGCCAGCAGTCCCCGACAGGCTAGGGAGCAGTACTTC. Protein product: CASSPRQAREQYF. Filled out from reference TRBV28 and TRBJ2-7, the complete variable domain reads DVKVTQSSRYLVKRTGEKVFLECVQDMDHENMFWYRQDPGLGLRLIYFSYDVKMKEKGDIPEGYSVSREKKERFSLILESASTNQTSMYLCASSPRQAREQYFGPGTRLTVT.

In its sample, this clone was seen once. The V and J genes are TRBV7-8 and TRBJ2-1; weak D call: TRBD2 (6 bases). The V end was cut by 2 bases, the J end by 0 bases, with 8 bases between. Per the germline V gene, CDR1 is SGHVS and CDR2 is FQNEAQ. The CDR3 contains 15 residues. The CDR3 nucleotides are TGTGCCAGCAGCTTACTAGCGAACTCCTACAATGAGCAGTTCTTC. The encoded protein is CASSLLANSYNEQFF. The entire variable domain, with the rest obtained from reference TRBV7-8 and TRBJ2-1, is as follows: GAGVSQSPRYKVAKRGQDVALRCDPISGHVSLFWYQQALGQGPEFLTYFQNEAQLDKSGLPSDRFFAERPEGSVSTLKIQRTQQEDSAVYLCASSLLANSYNEQFFGPGTRLTVL.

The rearrangement joins TRBV7-4 to TRBJ2-7; D unclear. This CDR3 contains 20 residues. The V gene's germline CDR1 is SGHVT and CDR2 SQSDAQ. V was cut by 0 bases and J by 0 bases, with 24 bases left in between. CDR3: CASSLAPSRGTLLSSYEQYF. As DNA, the CDR3 is TGTGCCAGCAGCTTAGCACCATCTCGCGGCACGCTATTGAGCTCCTACGAGCAGTACTTC.

The rearrangement uses TRBV13 and TRBJ1-4; D might be TRBD1 (6 bases). Trimming took off 10 bases at V and 7 bases at J, with 19 bases between the two ends. The CDR3 covers 14 residues. Germline CDR1 PRHDT, CDR2 FYEKMQ (reference sequence). CDR3 in amino acids: CATKREGEGEKLFF. CDR3 bases: TGTGCCACCAAAAGGGAGGGGGAAGGTGAAAAACTGTTTTTT.